Sequencing of this T cell receptor beta chain was carried out in a study of blood T cell repertoires in COVID-19. Study context: The United States, Italy and Spain provided the acute and convalescent COVID-19 samples. T cells, B-cell-depleted T cells, or PBMCs supplied cDNA or gDNA.

Original handling: Cell counts per sample came from amplifying reference gene primers. Sequenced by immunoSEQ multiplex PCR; TCRdb stores in-frame clones only, minus some. D and trimming come from the DNA, and the V and J calls and clone size come from that table. Found here are roughly 180,000 clones, 85% of them singletons; the top ten hold roughly 8.2%. The germline CDR1 and CDR2 sequences are LNHDA and SQIVND (reference sequence). The CDR3 is 14 amino acids. The junction had 15 bases not matched to a gene; V was cut back by 10 bases and J by 8 bases. Input material: peripheral blood. This chain links TRBV19 with TRBJ1-2; 8 bases match TRBD1. This TCR was sampled from an older woman with acute or convalescent COVID-19. The CDR3 DNA is TGTGCCACCACCGGGACAGGAGGCGGTCAGGGCTACACCTTC. This translates into CATTGTGGGQGYTF.